This T cell receptor beta chain was identified in a study of T cell repertoires in cytomegalovirus infection. Notes on this clonotype: Its matching antigen is unknown.

Losses at the gene ends were 3 bases for V and 1 base for J; bases not matched to a gene: 17. This CDR3 comprises 20 residues. The germline V gene has CDR1 LNHNV and CDR2 YYDKDF (reference sequence). TCRdb reanalysed the reads using MiXCR and keeps one entry per CDR3 protein. The sample holds a few hundred thousand distinct CDR3 sequences, roughly 34% seen once. This clonotype was obtained from a human donor in good health (CMV status not recorded). Some clones in this sample may be carry-over from other donors' samples. The gene calls are TRBV15 and TRBJ2-3, with 9 bases lining up with TRBD2. This material consisted of cultured PBMCs, taken from culture after CMV antigen stimulation. CDR3 coding DNA: TGTGCCACCAGCAGCCACCGGACTAGCGCACGCTTAAGGGGCACAGATACGCAGTATTTT. This encodes CATSSHRTSARLRGTDTQYF. The variable domain in full, with the rest retrieved from reference TRBV15 and TRBJ2-3, is DAMVIQNPRYQVTQFGKPVTLSCSQTLNHNVMYWYQQKSSQAPKLLFHYYDKDFNNEADTPDNFQSRRPNTSFCFLDIRSPGLGDTAMYLCATSSHRTSARLRGTDTQYFGPGTRLTVL.